This T cell receptor beta chain was captured by sequencing in a study of hypomethylating agent response in myelodysplastic syndrome. Study at large: Of about a dozen patients, roughly 5 carried TET2, the most frequent mutation. Findings and caveats of the study: No significant post-treatment change in richness, rarefaction diversity or clonality, across all patients or response groups.

No T-cell subset sorting was done; bone marrow was analyzed in bulk. This CDR3 contains 17 residues. Germline CDR1 and CDR2: SEHNR and FQNEAQ (reference sequence). V gave up 3 bases and J gave up 3 bases; unmatched junction bases: 8. To note about this clone: Its cognate antigen is unknown.

Clones were read by immunoSEQ multiplex PCR, and TCRdb kept only the in-frame ones, dropping some. The data hold over 800 clones, with roughly 80% observed a single time. V is TRBV7-9 and J is TRBJ1-4; TRBD1 matches at 9 bases. The specimen was bone marrow, collected before or after starting hypomethylating agent treatment for myelodysplastic syndrome (not recorded which). The TCR was taken from a human donor with myelodysplastic syndrome. DNA of the CDR3: TGTGCCAGCAGCTTTCGCGGGACAGGGTGGGCTAATGAAAAACTGTTTTTT. Protein: CASSFRGTGWANEKLFF.